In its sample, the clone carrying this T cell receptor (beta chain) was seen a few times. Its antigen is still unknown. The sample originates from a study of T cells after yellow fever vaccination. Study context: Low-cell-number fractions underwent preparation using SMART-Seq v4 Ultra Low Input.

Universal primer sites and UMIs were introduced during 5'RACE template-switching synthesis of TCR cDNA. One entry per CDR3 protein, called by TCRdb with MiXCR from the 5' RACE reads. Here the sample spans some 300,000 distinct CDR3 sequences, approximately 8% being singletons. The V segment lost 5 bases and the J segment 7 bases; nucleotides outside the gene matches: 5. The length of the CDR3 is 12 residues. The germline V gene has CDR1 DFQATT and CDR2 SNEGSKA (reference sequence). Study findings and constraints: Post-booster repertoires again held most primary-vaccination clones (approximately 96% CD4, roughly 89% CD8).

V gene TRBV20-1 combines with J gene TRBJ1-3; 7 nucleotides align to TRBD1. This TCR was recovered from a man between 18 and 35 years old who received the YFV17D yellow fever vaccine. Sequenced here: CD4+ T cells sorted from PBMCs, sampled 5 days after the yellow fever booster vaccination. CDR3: CSAPGQANTIYF. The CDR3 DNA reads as TGCAGTGCTCCAGGACAGGCTAACACCATATATTTT.